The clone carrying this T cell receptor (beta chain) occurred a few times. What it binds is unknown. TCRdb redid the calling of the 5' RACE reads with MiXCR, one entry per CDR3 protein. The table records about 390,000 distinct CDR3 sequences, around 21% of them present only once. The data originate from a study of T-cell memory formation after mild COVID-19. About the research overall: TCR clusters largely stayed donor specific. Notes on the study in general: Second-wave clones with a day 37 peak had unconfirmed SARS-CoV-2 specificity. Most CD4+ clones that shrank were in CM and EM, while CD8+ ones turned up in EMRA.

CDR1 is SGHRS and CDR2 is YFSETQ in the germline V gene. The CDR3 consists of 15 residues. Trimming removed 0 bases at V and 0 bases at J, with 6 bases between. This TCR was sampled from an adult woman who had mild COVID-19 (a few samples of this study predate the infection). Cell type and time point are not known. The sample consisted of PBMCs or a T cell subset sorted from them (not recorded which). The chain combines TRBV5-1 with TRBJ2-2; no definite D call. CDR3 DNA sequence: TGCGCCAGCAGCTTGGGGGCCACGAACACCGGGGAGCTGTTTTTT. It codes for CASSLGATNTGELFF.